A single sample gave rise to the 21 T cell receptor beta chains below, sequenced in a study of OX40 agonist ivuxolimab in advanced cancers. Clones were sequenced by immunoSEQ multiplex PCR, and TCRdb holds only the in-frame ones, with some missing. The table lists more than 45,000 clones, more than 70% of them singletons, with about 3% in the top ten. The sample was CD4+ or CD8+ T cells sorted from blood, taken in a trial of the OX40 agonist ivuxolimab. These receptors were obtained from an adult with an advanced solid tumor such as melanoma, head and neck, liver or kidney cancer.

The CDR3 nucleotides are TGTGCCAGCAGGCCCGGGACCCACAACACCGGGGAGCTGTTTTTT. It encodes CASRPGTHNTGELFF. The rearrangement links TRBV7-3 to TRBJ2-2; D might be TRBD1 or TRBD2, each matching 5 bases. The CDR3 runs 15 residues. Trimming removed 6 bases from V and 2 bases from J, with 13 bases in between. Germline V lookup: CDR1 SGHTA, CDR2 FQGTGA. The full variable domain, in which reference TRBV7-3 and TRBJ2-2 provide the parts outside the CDR3, is GAGVSQTPSNKVTEKGKYVELRCDPISGHTALYWYRQSLGQGPEFLIYFQGTGAADDSGLPNDRFFAVRPEGSVSTLKIQRTERGDSAVYLCASRPGTHNTGELFFGEGSRLTVL.

The genes are TRBV9 and TRBJ1-5; 9 nucleotides agree with TRBD1. This CDR3 spans 15 amino acids. Germline trimming cut 0 bases from V and 4 bases from J; bases unmatched to any gene: 2. Germline V gene data show CDR1 as SGDLS and CDR2 as YYNGEE. CDR3 sequence: CASSVEGTGNQPQHF. DNA for the CDR3: TGTGCCAGCAGCGTAGAGGGGACAGGGAATCAGCCCCAGCATTTT.

The genes are TRBV6-6 and TRBJ1-4; possibly TRBD1 for D (5 bases). CDR3 length equals 15 residues. CDR1 MNHNY and CDR2 SVGAGI come from the germline V gene (reference sequence). V was pared by 2 bases and J by 5 bases, with 12 bases between. DNA for the CDR3: TGTGCCAGCAGTTACGGGGGGGGTCGAAATGAAAAACTGTTTTTT. It codes for CASSYGGGRNEKLFF.

The CDR3 DNA sequence: TGTGCCAGCAGCTCAGTCTCGGGACTACCGCAAGAGACCCAGTACTTC. It translates to CASSSVSGLPQETQYF. The chain is built from TRBV7-9 and TRBJ2-5; TRBD2 aligns across 7 bases. J was trimmed by 2 bases and V by 4 bases; bases with no gene match: 10. Per the germline V gene, CDR1 is SEHNR and CDR2 is FQNEAQ (reference sequence). The CDR3 runs to 16 residues.

The chain links TRBV6-4 to TRBJ2-3; 9 bases fit TRBD2. The trim removed 3 bases at V and 2 bases at J, leaving 6 bases unmatched. Looked up from germline, CDR1 is MRHNA and CDR2 is SNTAGT. The CDR3 extends over 16 amino acids. CDR3 nucleotides: TGTGCCAGCAGTGATTGGAGCGGGGGGACCACAGATACGCAGTATTTT. This codes for CASSDWSGGTTDTQYF.

The genes are TRBV9 and TRBJ2-3; no clear D gene. The CDR3 contains 17 residues. Per the germline V gene, CDR1 is SGDLS and CDR2 is YYNGEE. Trimming cost V 2 bases and J 2 bases, with 18 bases left between them. CDR3 bases: TGTGCCAGCAGCGTGTCCCTCGCTAGGGTTGACACAGATACGCAGTATTTT. Translating it yields CASSVSLARVDTDTQYF.

The V call is TRBV29-1, the J call TRBJ2-5; the D is unclear. The CDR3 runs 11 residues. Germline V lookup: CDR1 SQVTM, CDR2 ANQGSEA. Trimming took 3 bases from V and 2 from J, leaving 4 bases between them. The CDR3 protein is CSVDGQETQYF. CDR3 DNA sequence: TGCAGCGTTGATGGTCAAGAGACCCAGTACTTC.

The rearrangement joins TRBV11-3 to TRBJ1-3, with D unclear. The germline V gene has CDR1 SGHNT and CDR2 YENEEA. CDR3 length equals 12 residues. V was shortened by 3 bases and J by 2 bases, with 2 bases between the two germline ends. CDR3 in amino acids: CASSFTGNTIYF. CDR3 DNA sequence: TGTGCCAGCAGCTTTACTGGAAACACCATATATTTT.

The rearrangement links TRBV11-2 to TRBJ2-5; possibly TRBD1 or TRBD2 for D (5 bases each). Germline V gives CDR1 SGHAT, CDR2 FQNNGV. V dropped 2 bases and J dropped 5 bases, with 9 bases sitting between them. The length of the CDR3 is 13 residues. The CDR3 bases are TGTGCCAGCAGCTTAAGTTGGGGGGAGACCCAGTACTTC. Translation: CASSLSWGETQYF.

This clone was seen a few times. The chain recombines TRBV30 with TRBJ1-1, with 7 nucleotides matching TRBD1. CDR3 length: 15 amino acids. In germline, CDR1 is GTSNPN, CDR2 SVGIG (reference sequence). The V segment lost 1 base and the J segment 0 bases; nucleotides outside the gene matches: 5. The CDR3 nucleotides read TGTGCCTGGAGTGCCTATCAGGGGGTGAACACTGAAGCTTTCTTT. Amino acids: CAWSAYQGVNTEAFF.

This clone has a single count. V gene TRBV25-1 combines with J gene TRBJ1-6; D is uncertain. The V end lost 5 bases, the J end lost 2 bases, and 10 bases lay between the germline ends. CDR1 is MGHDK and CDR2 is SYGVNS in the germline V gene. This CDR3 comprises 15 residues. The CDR3 nucleotides are TGTGCCAGCAGTCCCGTGGCAGCCTATAATTCACCCCTCCACTTT. It specifies CASSPVAAYNSPLHF.

The rearrangement uses TRBV5-6 and TRBJ2-1; D unclear. The CDR3 runs to 16 residues. V lost 2 bases and J 4 bases, leaving 16 bases between the germline ends. CDR1 is SGHDT and CDR2 is YYEEEE in the germline V gene. CDR3 protein: CASSFLLGPGYNEQFF. The CDR3 DNA reads as TGTGCCAGCAGCTTCTTATTAGGACCCGGATACAATGAGCAGTTCTTC.

This clone was picked up one time. The chain is built from TRBV5-5 and TRBJ2-7; D possibly corresponds to TRBD1 (5 bases). V shed 0 bases and J shed 0 bases, with 13 bases lying between them. The CDR3 sequence is 16 residues long. The V gene's germline CDR1 is SGHKS and CDR2 YYEKEE (reference sequence). The CDR3 DNA reads as TGTGCCAGCAGCTTGGCCCAGGGAACGATCTCCTACGAGCAGTACTTC. Translated: CASSLAQGTISYEQYF.

The chain recombines TRBV7-3 with TRBJ1-2, with D uncertain. Trimming removed 5 bases at V and 3 bases at J, with 19 bases between. Per germline, CDR1 SGHTA and CDR2 FQGTGA. The CDR3 has 16 amino acids. The CDR3 loop reads CASSASGEGQDYGYTF. The CDR3 nucleotides are TGTGCCAGCAGCGCCTCAGGAGAAGGCCAGGACTATGGCTACACCTTC.

This chain links TRBV11-1 with TRBJ2-3; tentatively, D is TRBD2 (6 bases). The CDR3 is made up of 14 amino acids. V was shortened by 4 bases and J by 2 bases, with 10 bases between the two germline ends. From germline, CDR1 is SGHAT and CDR2 FQDESV (reference sequence). The DNA for the CDR3 is TGTGCCAGCAGCTCCAGGGACTCCACAGATACGCAGTATTTT. It is translated as CASSSRDSTDTQYF.

This rearrangement joins TRBV7-2 to TRBJ2-4, with D possibly TRBD2 on 7 matching bases. CDR3 length: 14 amino acids. From germline, CDR1 is SGHTA and CDR2 FQGNSA. The germline V and J ends were trimmed by 3 bases and 6 bases, with 12 bases remaining between them. In DNA, the CDR3 is TGTGCCAGCAGCTTCAGGGGAGGGGCAAACATTCAGTACTTC. This translates into CASSFRGGANIQYF. Full variable domain (rest looked up from reference TRBV7-2 and TRBJ2-4): GAGVSQSPSNKVTEKGKDVELRCDPISGHTALYWYRQSLGQGLEFLIYFQGNSAPDKSGLPSDRFSAERTGGSVSTLTIQRTQQEDSAVYLCASSFRGGANIQYFGAGTRLSVL.

The chain joins TRBV21-1 to TRBJ1-1. TRBV21-1 is recorded as a pseudogene. This CDR3 has 14 amino acids. The CDR3 loop reads CASTIKTVNAEAFF. The CDR3 nucleotides are TGTGCCAGCACCATTAAGACGGTGAACGCTGAAGCTTTCTTT.

The count of this clone is one. The J gene is TRBJ1-3, the V gene TRBV4-2, with D unresolved. CDR1 is LGHNA, CDR2 YNFKEQ, per germline. Trimming removed 0 bases at V and 0 bases at J, with 12 bases between. CDR3 length equals 17 residues. This CDR3 reads CASSQDVAASSGNTIYF. Here the CDR3 DNA reads TGTGCCAGCAGCCAAGATGTGGCAGCCAGCTCTGGAAACACCATATATTTT.

The chain has TRBV5-8 and TRBJ1-5; D call uncertain. The germline V and J ends were trimmed by 6 bases and 4 bases, with 17 bases remaining between them. The germline V gene has CDR1 SGHTS and CDR2 YDEGEE. This CDR3 has 15 amino acids. CDR3: CASNSRVRSNQPQHF. The CDR3 DNA is TGTGCCAGCAACAGTAGGGTCAGGAGTAATCAGCCCCAGCATTTT.

The chain employs TRBV27 and TRBJ2-7, with D possibly being TRBD1 or TRBD2 (5 bases each). This CDR3 contains 14 residues. V lost 2 bases to trimming and J lost 5 bases, with 13 bases between them. CDR1 and CDR2 from the germline V gene are MNHEY and SMNVEV (reference sequence). The CDR3 DNA reads TGTGCCAGCAGTTTAGAGGGACGACGGGACGAGCAGTACTTC. Protein sequence: CASSLEGRRDEQYF.

The chain employs TRBV5-1 and TRBJ2-3; D may be TRBD1 (6 bases). This CDR3 has 16 residues. Germline CDR1 and CDR2: SGHRS and YFSETQ. V lost 0 bases to trimming and J lost 1 base, with 12 bases between them. The CDR3 protein is CASSLVARGGTDTQYF. As DNA, the CDR3 is TGCGCCAGCAGCTTGGTGGCCAGGGGTGGCACAGATACGCAGTATTTT.